This T cell receptor (beta chain) appears in the sequencing data of a study of blood T cell repertoires in COVID-19. The wider study: COVID-19 samples collected from the United States, Italy and Spain covered acute and convalescent phases. PBMCs, B-cell-depleted T cells, or T cells provided the cDNA or gDNA that made up the material.

Per the authors' pipeline: Researchers report that nucleated cell counts were estimated from reference gene primer amplification. The assay was immunoSEQ multiplex PCR, and TCRdb's table has in-frame clones only and misses some. Clone size and V and J calls were adopted from that table, with D and trimming inferred from the DNA. This table has roughly 300,000 clones, 70% to 90% appearing once. The table lists this clone with a count of one. The sample comprised PBMCs or T cells enriched from blood (not recorded which). This TCR was sampled from a man aged 25 to 45 who had recovered from COVID-19.

CDR3 bases: TGTGCCTGGAGTAGGACTAGCGGGGGGGCAGATACGCAGTATTTT. Its translation is CAWSRTSGGADTQYF. The V gene is TRBV30, the J gene TRBJ2-3; 15 nucleotides align to TRBD2. Germline CDR1 reads GTSNPN; CDR2 reads SVGIG (reference sequence). J gave up 4 bases and V 2 bases, and 1 base lay outside the gene matches. This CDR3 spans 15 amino acids.